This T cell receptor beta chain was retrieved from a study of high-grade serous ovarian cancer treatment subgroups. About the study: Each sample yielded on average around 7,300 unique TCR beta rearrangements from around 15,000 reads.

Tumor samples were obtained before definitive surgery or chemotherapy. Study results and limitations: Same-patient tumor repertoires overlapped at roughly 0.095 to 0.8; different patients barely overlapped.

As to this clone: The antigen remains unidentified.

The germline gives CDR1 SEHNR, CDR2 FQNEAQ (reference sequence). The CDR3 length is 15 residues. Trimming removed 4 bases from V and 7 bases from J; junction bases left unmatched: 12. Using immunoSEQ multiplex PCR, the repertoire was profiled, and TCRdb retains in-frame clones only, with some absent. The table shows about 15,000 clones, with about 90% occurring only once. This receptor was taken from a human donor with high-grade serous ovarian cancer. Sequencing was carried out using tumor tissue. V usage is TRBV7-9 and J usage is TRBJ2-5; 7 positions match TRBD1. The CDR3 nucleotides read TGTGCCAGCAGCTCTGCCCCGGCAGGGGGAGTGACCCAGTACTTC. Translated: CASSSAPAGGVTQYF.